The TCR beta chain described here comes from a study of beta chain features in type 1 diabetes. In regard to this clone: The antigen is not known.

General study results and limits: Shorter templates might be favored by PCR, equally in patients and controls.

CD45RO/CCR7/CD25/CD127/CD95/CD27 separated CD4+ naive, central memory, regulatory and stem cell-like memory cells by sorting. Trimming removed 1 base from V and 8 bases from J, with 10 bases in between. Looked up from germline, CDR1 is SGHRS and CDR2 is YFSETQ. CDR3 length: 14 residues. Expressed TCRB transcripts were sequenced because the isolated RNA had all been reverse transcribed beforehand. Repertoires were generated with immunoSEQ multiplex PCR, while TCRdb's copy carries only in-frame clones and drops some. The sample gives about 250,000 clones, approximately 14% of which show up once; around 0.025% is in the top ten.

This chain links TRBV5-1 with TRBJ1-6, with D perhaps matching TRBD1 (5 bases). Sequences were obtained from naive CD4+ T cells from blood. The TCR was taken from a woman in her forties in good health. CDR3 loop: CASSLTGDHSPLHF. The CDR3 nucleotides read TGCGCCAGCAGCTTGACAGGCGACCATTCACCCCTCCACTTT. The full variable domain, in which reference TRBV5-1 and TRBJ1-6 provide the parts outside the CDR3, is KAGVTQTPRYLIKTRGQQVTLSCSPISGHRSVSWYQQTPGQGLQFLFEYFSETQRNKGNFPGRFSGRQFSNSRSEMNVSTLELGDSALYLCASSLTGDHSPLHFGNGTRLTVT.